The rows below give T cell receptor beta chains drawn from one sample of a study of response to subunit inactivated influenza vaccine. TCRdb itself ran the RT-PCR reads through MiXCR, one entry per CDR3 protein. Seen here are roughly 500,000 distinct CDR3 sequences, over 25% observed once, and the top ten hold approximately 2%. Sample: CD4+ T cells sorted from PBMCs, taken approximately 5 days after vaccination. These receptors all come from a middle-aged man who received an inactivated influenza vaccine. Both conserved end residues are part of each CDR3. A D gene is named only where the DNA matches it firmly. Clone size appears in some rows only: once, few, many, or a class for an expanded clone.

J,D,V,size,DNA,CDR3
TRBJ2-3,NA,TRBV2,NA,TGTGCCAGCAGTGATCTTTGGCGGGATAGCACAGATACGCAGTATTTT,CASSDLWRDSTDTQYF
TRBJ2-7,NA,TRBV29-1,NA,TGCAGCTGCTACCAACCAGGGCCAAACACCTACGAGCAGTACTTC,CSCYQPGPNTYEQYF
TRBJ2-4,NA,TRBV7-9,few,TGTGCCAGCAGCTTAGGGTTAGCAAACATTCAGTACTTC,CASSLGLANIQYF
TRBJ1-2,NA,TRBV5-1,few,TGCGCCAGCGCGCCAAAAGGGGACTATGGCTACACCTTC,CASAPKGDYGYTF
TRBJ2-5,NA,TRBV19,NA,TGTGCCAGTAGTAAAGGACTCGGAGAGACCCAGTACTTC,CASSKGLGETQYF
TRBJ2-5,NA,TRBV5-1,few,TGCGCCAGCAGCTTGGCTCGATTAGTAGAGACCCAGTACTTC,CASSLARLVETQYF
TRBJ2-1,NA,TRBV12-3/TRBV12-4,NA,TGTGCCAGCAGCTACGAGGGTCACAATGAGCAGTTCTTC,CASSYEGHNEQFF
TRBJ2-1,TRBD2,TRBV20-1,NA,TGCAGTGCTAGCGAGCGGGGGTACAATGAGCAGTTCTTC,CSASERGYNEQFF
TRBJ2-2,NA,TRBV29-1,NA,TGCAGATCAGCAGTGAACACCGGGGAGCTGTTTTTT,CRSAVNTGELFF
TRBJ2-1,NA,TRBV11-1,NA,TGTGCCAGCAGCTTTCGGACTGCCCGCCAAATAGGACACCACAATGAGCAGTTCTTC,CASSFRTARQIGHHNEQFF
TRBJ2-5,NA,TRBV6-1,NA,TGTGCCAGCAGTGAAGAGGTCGTTGGGGTCGGGACCCAGTACTTC,CASSEEVVGVGTQYF
TRBJ1-1,TRBD1,TRBV12-3/TRBV12-4,few,TGTGCCAGCAGCAGTAATCGGGACAGGGGACACAACACTGAAGCTTTCTTT,CASSSNRDRGHNTEAFF
TRBJ1-3,NA,TRBV6-1,few,TGTGCCATCCTCCATTTCTCTGGAAACACCATATATTTT,CAILHFSGNTIYF